These T cell receptor beta chains were read from a single sample in a study of blood T cell repertoires in COVID-19. The table came from immunoSEQ multiplex PCR; TCRdb's copy has only in-frame clones and leaves some out. The sample consists of about 89,000 clones, approximately 75% of them appearing once. The sequenced sample was peripheral blood. Receptors were obtained from a woman of 80 years or more with acute or convalescent COVID-19. The CDR3 runs from the conserved cysteine through the conserved F or W. D genes are given only for firm matches. Not every row has a clone size; where given, it reads once, few, many or a size class.

j_call	v_call	clone_size	d_call	cdr3_nt	cdr3_aa
TRBJ1-2	TRBV18	.	TRBD1	TGTGCCAGCTCACCGTGGACAGGGGATAACTATGGCTACACCTTC	CASSPWTGDNYGYTF
TRBJ1-2	TRBV5-6	.	TRBD1	TGTGCCAGCAGCTTTCCGGCGGCAGGGGGCGATGGCTACACCTTC	CASSFPAAGGDGYTF
TRBJ2-3	TRBV12-5	.	.	TGTGCTAGTGCCCCACGGTGGGATACGCAGTATTTT	CASAPRWDTQYF
TRBJ2-5	TRBV24-1	.	TRBD1	TGTGCCACCAGTGTCTCGGACAGGGGGAAAGAGACCCAGTACTTC	CATSVSDRGKETQYF
TRBJ1-6	TRBV5-1	.	.	TGCGCCAGCAGCTTCCGGGAACATAATTCACCCCTCCACTTT	CASSFREHNSPLHF
TRBJ1-5	TRBV7-2	.	.	TGTGCCAGCAGCCCCAGGAATCAGCCCCAGCATTTT	CASSPRNQPQHF
TRBJ2-5	TRBV5-4	.	TRBD2	TGTGCCAGCAGCTTGGGGACTAGCGGGGGGGCCCAAGAGACCCAGTACTTC	CASSLGTSGGAQETQYF
TRBJ1-3	TRBV13	once	TRBD1	TGTGCCAGCAGCTTAGAGGACAGGGCTGGGGACACCATATATTTT	CASSLEDRAGDTIYF
TRBJ2-3	TRBV28	few	TRBD1	TGTGCCAGCCTCAAGGGTAGGGGGCTAGATACGCAGTATTTT	CASLKGRGLDTQYF
TRBJ1-1	TRBV30	.	.	TGTGCCTGGAGTGTGGGCACGCTCAACACTGAAGCTTTCTTT	CAWSVGTLNTEAFF
TRBJ1-4	TRBV7-2	.	TRBD1	TGTGCCAGCAGCTTAGTCCCCGCGACAGGGGGCGCCGGTAATGAAAAACTGTTTTTT	CASSLVPATGGAGNEKLFF
TRBJ1-5	TRBV7-9	.	TRBD1	TGTGCCAGCAGCCGTACCCCTACAGGGGCGCAAGCTCAGCCCCAGCATTTT	CASSRTPTGAQAQPQHF
TRBJ2-7	TRBV7-8	.	TRBD1	TGTGCCAGCAGCCCGACAGGGCGGAGAGCGCAGTACTTC	CASSPTGRRAQYF
TRBJ1-4	TRBV19	once	TRBD1	TGTGCCAGTAGTATTTCGACAGGGGAAAACGAAAAACTGTTTTTT	CASSISTGENEKLFF
TRBJ1-3	TRBV18	.	TRBD1	TGTGCCAGCTCACCGCTAATACAGGGGAACGGAAACACCATATATTTT	CASSPLIQGNGNTIYF
TRBJ1-5	TRBV19	.	TRBD1	TGTGCCAGTAGTGATGACAGGGATCAGCCCCAGCATTTT	CASSDDRDQPQHF
TRBJ2-1	TRBV5-1	.	TRBD2	TGCGCCAGCAGCTTGGAGCCGGGACTAGTAAATGAGCAGTTCTTC	CASSLEPGLVNEQFF
TRBJ1-1	TRBV12-3/TRBV12-4	.	.	TGTGCCAGCAGTTTATCCGACACTGAAGCTTTCTTT	CASSLSDTEAFF
TRBJ1-5	TRBV7-2	.	TRBD1	TGTGCCAGCAGCTTACGAGGGGGCCCCAATCAGCCCCAGCATTTT	CASSLRGGPNQPQHF
TRBJ1-5	TRBV19	.	.	TGTGCCACCCGGAAAGGTGGGGGAGGACAGCCCCAGCATTTT	CATRKGGGGQPQHF
TRBJ1-6	TRBV4-2	few	.	TGTGCCAGCAGCCAAGCCCGGACAGAACCAAATTCACCCCTCCACTTT	CASSQARTEPNSPLHF
TRBJ1-2	TRBV7-2	.	.	TGTGCCAGCAGCTTGAGGGAGCACTATGGCTACACCTTC	CASSLREHYGYTF
TRBJ1-2	TRBV7-3	.	TRBD1	TGTGCCAGCAGCGCCTACAGGGGGACGAACTATGGCTACACCTTC	CASSAYRGTNYGYTF
TRBJ2-1	TRBV6-6	.	.	TGTGCCAGCACAGGGTCCTACAATGAGCAGTTCTTC	CASTGSYNEQFF
TRBJ1-1	TRBV6-2/TRBV6-3	.	.	TGTGCCAGCAGTGGAACAGTCGAAACTGAAGCTTTCTTT	CASSGTVETEAFF
TRBJ2-1	TRBV7-3	.	TRBD2	TGTGCCAGCAGCTTGCAGCGGGGGGCCTACAATGAGCAGTTCTTC	CASSLQRGAYNEQFF
TRBJ2-7	TRBV20-1	.	TRBD2	TGCAGTGCTAGTGGTCAATCTTCTAGCGGGGGCTCGTACGAGCAGTACTTC	CSASGQSSSGGSYEQYF
TRBJ1-5	TRBV6-5	.	.	TGTGCCAGCAACTTGGGGGGAATCAATCAGCCCCAGCATTTT	CASNLGGINQPQHF
TRBJ1-5	TRBV7-2	.	TRBD1	TGTGCCAGCAGCTTAACAGGGGCTAATCAGCCCCAGCATTTT	CASSLTGANQPQHF
TRBJ1-6	TRBV7-2	few	TRBD1	TGTGCCAGCAGCTTACGGGGACAGCATAATTCACCCCTCCACTTT	CASSLRGQHNSPLHF
TRBJ2-7	TRBV19	.	TRBD1	TGTGCCAGTAGTACTCCCGGGACAGAACACTACGAGCAGTACTTC	CASSTPGTEHYEQYF
TRBJ1-1	TRBV4-2	.	.	TGTGCCAGCAGCCAACGCCCAGGGCCTATGAACACTGAAGCTTTCTTT	CASSQRPGPMNTEAFF
TRBJ2-7	TRBV4-3	.	.	TGCGCCAGCAGCCAAGACCCACAGGGCGCCTACGAGCAGTACTTC	CASSQDPQGAYEQYF
TRBJ2-7	TRBV4-2	.	TRBD1	TGTGCCAGCAGCCAAGAGGACAGGGGTTACGAGCAGTACTTC	CASSQEDRGYEQYF
TRBJ1-5	TRBV6-6	.	TRBD1	TGTGCCAGCAGTCCCATCATACCACAGGGGGCGCTTCAGCCCCAGCATTTT	CASSPIIPQGALQPQHF
TRBJ2-7	TRBV5-1	.	TRBD1	TGCGCCAGCAGCTCCGGGACAGAGCCCTACGAGCAGTACTTC	CASSSGTEPYEQYF
TRBJ1-2	TRBV6-5	.	TRBD1	TGTGCCAGCAGTTACGGGGGGACAGGGAACCATGGCTACACCTTC	CASSYGGTGNHGYTF
TRBJ1-4	TRBV28	.	.	TGTGCCAGCAGTTTCTTTTTAGGGGGACGTAATGAAAAACTGTTTTTT	CASSFFLGGRNEKLFF
TRBJ2-5	TRBV6-1	.	.	TGTGCCAGCAGTGAAGACCCCAGAAAAGAGACCCAGTACTTC	CASSEDPRKETQYF
TRBJ2-5	TRBV7-3	few	.	TGTGCCAGCAGCTTATACGGCCAAGAGACCCAGTACTTC	CASSLYGQETQYF
TRBJ1-6	TRBV6-4	.	.	TGTGCCAGCAGTGACCAGACAAACTCACCCCTCCACTTT	CASSDQTNSPLHF
TRBJ2-1	TRBV7-2	.	.	TGTGCCAGCAGCGTCGAGGGTGGTAGGTACAATGAGCAGTTCTTC	CASSVEGGRYNEQFF
TRBJ1-6	TRBV30	.	.	TGTGCCAGCAGGGAATCCTATAATTCACCCCTCCACTTT	CASRESYNSPLHF
TRBJ1-2	TRBV3-1/TRBV3-2	.	.	TGTGCCAGCAGCCAAGGAGCGCCCGGCTACACCTTC	CASSQGAPGYTF
TRBJ2-7	TRBV5-1	once	.	TGCGCCAGCAACCAGGACAGCTCCTACGAGCAGTACTTC	CASNQDSSYEQYF
TRBJ2-3	TRBV7-2	.	TRBD1	TGTGCCAGCAGCCCTCAGGGACAGGGGGCGGATACGCAGTATTTT	CASSPQGQGADTQYF
TRBJ2-3	TRBV19	.	TRBD1	TGTGCCAGTAGTACCTGGACAGGCGATACGCAGTATTTT	CASSTWTGDTQYF